This T cell receptor beta chain was identified in a study of cytomegalovirus exposure and HLA in healthy donors. Study information: The Caucasian-associated ancestry cluster contained about 80% of the 398 genotyped donors. Study-wide findings and caveats: A likely sequencing artifact accounted for one observed cluster of highly shared sequence variants. Per published accounts, TCR beta sequences correctly predicted the HLA-A and HLA-B alleles of most subjects.

Comment on this clone: Its antigen is undetermined.

The V gene end was trimmed by 1 base and the J gene end by 5 bases; junction bases not matched to a gene: 6. The germline CDR1 and CDR2 sequences are SEHNR and FQNEAQ (reference sequence). The CDR3 runs to 16 residues. The primer mix had 60 Vbeta and 13 Jbeta primers. The authors' processing: The count from a later analysis was about 80 million unique TCR beta chains, some 12 million of them shared. Sequencing was performed with immunoSEQ multiplex PCR; in TCRdb, only in-frame clones are kept and a portion is missing. From that table come the V and J calls and clone size; the DNA was used to work out D and trimming. Found here are about 220,000 clones, over 65% of them singletons; the top ten hold 0.63%.

This clonotype originated in a man aged 18 to 30 in good health and CMV-seronegative. This chain joins TRBV7-9 and TRBJ2-7, with 12 bases aligning to TRBD1. The sample taken for sequencing was PBMCs. The CDR3 nucleotides read TGTGCCAGCAGCTTAGGTTCGGGGGACAGGGGGCACGAGCAGTACTTC. As protein: CASSLGSGDRGHEQYF.